This T cell receptor beta chain originates from a study of T cell responses to AZD1222 COVID-19 vaccine. The study's findings and limits: Of spike-specific TCRs, nearly half reportedly target regions left unmutated in variants.

Worth noting for this clone: Its antigen is undetermined.

In germline, CDR1 is MDHEN, CDR2 SYDVKM. CDR3 length: 18 amino acids. Trimming cost V 2 bases and J 0 bases, with 17 bases left between them. The protocol was immunoSEQ multiplex PCR, while the TCRdb copy is restricted to in-frame clones and leaves out a portion. The data show about 81,000 clones, approximately 90% seen once. The receptor was derived from an adult in good health. The input for sequencing was peripheral blood, taken on day 0 of AZD1222 vaccination. This chain connects TRBV28 to TRBJ1-5; D ambiguous. The CDR3: CASSLPFQVVYSNQPQHF. Here the CDR3 DNA reads TGTGCCAGCAGTTTACCTTTCCAGGTAGTTTATAGCAATCAGCCCCAGCATTTT.